This T cell receptor beta chain was sequenced during a study of T-cell memory formation after mild COVID-19. For the study at large: Largely donor-specific sequence clusters came from two donors. General study points: Clones that contracted clustered mainly in CM and EM if CD4+ and in EMRA if CD8+.

UMIs and sample barcodes were carried by the TCR alpha and TCR beta cDNA libraries that 5'RACE produced using constant-segment primers. One entry per CDR3 protein results from TCRdb running MiXCR on the 5' RACE reads. The data hold almost 550,000 distinct CDR3 sequences, with roughly 22% observed a single time. Regarding this clonotype: Antigen specificity is unknown.

V was clipped by 4 bases and J by 5 bases; unmatched bases: 10. Germline assignment: CDR1 ENHRY and CDR2 SYGVKD. The CDR3 is 15 residues long. Sequenced: PBMCs or a T cell subset sorted from them (not recorded which). The chain joins TRBV10-3 to TRBJ2-5; 7 nucleotides line up with TRBD1. This sequence was found in an adult woman who had mild COVID-19 (a few samples of this study predate the infection). Cell type and time point are not known. For the CDR3, the DNA is TGTGCCATCAGTGCCCCAAACACAGGGGTTGAGACCCAGTACTTC. This gives the protein CAISAPNTGVETQYF.